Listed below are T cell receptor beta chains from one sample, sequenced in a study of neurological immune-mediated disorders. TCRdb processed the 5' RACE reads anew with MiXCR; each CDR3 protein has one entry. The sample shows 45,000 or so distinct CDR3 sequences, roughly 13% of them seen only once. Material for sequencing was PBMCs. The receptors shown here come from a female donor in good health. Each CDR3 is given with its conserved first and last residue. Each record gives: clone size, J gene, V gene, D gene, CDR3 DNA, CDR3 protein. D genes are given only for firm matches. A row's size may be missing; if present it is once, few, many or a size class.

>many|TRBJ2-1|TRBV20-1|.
TGCAGTGCTAGAGATGGAGTTTGGTCGATCCATGAGCAGTTCTTC
CSARDGVWSIHEQFF
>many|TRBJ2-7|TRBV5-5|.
TGTGCCAGCAGCTTGGATCGTCCTGCATACTACGAGCAGTACTTC
CASSLDRPAYYEQYF
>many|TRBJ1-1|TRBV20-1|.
TGCAGTGCTAGAGTTTCAGGGGCGAACACTGAAGCTTTCTTT
CSARVSGANTEAFF
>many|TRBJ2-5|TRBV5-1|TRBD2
TGCGCCAGCAGCTTGTTTCCGGGAGGTGCACAAGAGACCCAGTACTTC
CASSLFPGGAQETQYF
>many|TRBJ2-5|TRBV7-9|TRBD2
TGTGCCAGCAGCTTACGCGCTAGCGGGAGGGCCGGGATTGTAGAGACCCAGTACTTC
CASSLRASGRAGIVETQYF
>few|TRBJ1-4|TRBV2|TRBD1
TGTGCCAGCATTCGAGACAGGGGGGCGAATGAAAAACTGTTTTTT
CASIRDRGANEKLFF
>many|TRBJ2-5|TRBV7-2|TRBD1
TGTGCCAGCAGCCTAAACAGGGGTGAGACCCAGTACTTC
CASSLNRGETQYF
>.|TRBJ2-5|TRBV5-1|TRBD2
TGCGCCAGAAGCTTGTGGCCTAGCGGGGGACAAGAGACCCAGTACTTC
CARSLWPSGGQETQYF
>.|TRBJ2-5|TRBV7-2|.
TGTGCCAGCAGCTTAGTCCAAGAGACCCAGTACTTC
CASSLVQETQYF
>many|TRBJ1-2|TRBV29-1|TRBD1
TGCAGCGTCGACCAGGCCAGACAGGGGAACTATGGCTACACCTTC
CSVDQARQGNYGYTF
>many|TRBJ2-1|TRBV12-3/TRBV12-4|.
TGTGCCAGCAGTGCCCGAGGCCGCGGAGGGGGTGAGCAGTTCTTC
CASSARGRGGGEQFF
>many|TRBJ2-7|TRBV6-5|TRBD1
TGTGCCAGCAGCCAAGGACAGGGGGGTCCCTACGAGCAGTACTTC
CASSQGQGGPYEQYF
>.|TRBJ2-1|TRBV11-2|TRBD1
TGTGCCAGCAGCTGGGACAGGTTTTCCTACAATGAGCAGTTCTTC
CASSWDRFSYNEQFF
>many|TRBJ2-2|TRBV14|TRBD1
TGTGCCAGCAGCCAAGGCGGGACAGGGCACACCGGGGAGCTGTTTTTT
CASSQGGTGHTGELFF
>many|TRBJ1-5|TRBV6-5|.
TGTGCCAGCAGTTACTCACAGGGAAGCAATCAGCCCCAGCATTTT
CASSYSQGSNQPQHF
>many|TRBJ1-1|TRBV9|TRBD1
TGTGCCAGCAGCGTTGGGACAGGGTCCCTGGGCACTGAAGCTTTCTTT
CASSVGTGSLGTEAFF
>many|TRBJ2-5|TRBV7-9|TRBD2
TGTGCCAGCAGCTTTGGGACTAGCGGGGGATACCAAGAGACCCAGTACTTC
CASSFGTSGGYQETQYF
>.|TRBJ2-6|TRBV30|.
TGTGCCTGGATCCAGGGATACTCTGGGGCCAACGTCCTGACTTTC
CAWIQGYSGANVLTF
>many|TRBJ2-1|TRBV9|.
TGTGCCAGCAGCGAGGGCAGTGGCTCCTACAATGAGCAGTTCTTC
CASSEGSGSYNEQFF
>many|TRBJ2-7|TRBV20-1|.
TGCAGTGCTCCCGAACCGGGGGCGTCCGAGCAGTACTTC
CSAPEPGASEQYF
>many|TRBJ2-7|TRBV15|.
TGTGCCACCAGCAGAGATGTTAACTACGAGCAGTACTTC
CATSRDVNYEQYF
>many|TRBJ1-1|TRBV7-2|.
TGTGCCAGCAGCAGTAGTCTGGACGCGAGGGACACTGAAGCTTTCTTT
CASSSSLDARDTEAFF
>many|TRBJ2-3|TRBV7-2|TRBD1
TGTGCCAGCAGCTTAGAGGGGGCCCCTCGCACAGATACGCAGTATTTT
CASSLEGAPRTDTQYF
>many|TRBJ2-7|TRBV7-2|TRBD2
TGTGCCAGCAGCTCCGGACTAGCGGGGGCGGCTCGGTACTTC
CASSSGLAGAARYF